Listed here are 20 T cell receptor beta chains from one sample, sequenced in a study of T cells after yellow fever vaccination. TCRdb independently ran MiXCR on the 5' RACE reads; one entry per CDR3 protein. Found here are around 40,000 distinct CDR3 sequences, roughly 6.4% of them singletons; the top ten hold 15%. The source material was CD8+ T cells not binding an NS4B(214-222) dextramer, sorted from PBMCs, sampled 45 days after the yellow fever booster vaccination. These receptors all stem from a young man who received the YFV17D yellow fever vaccine.

This clonotype was found many times. The J gene is TRBJ2-2, the V gene TRBV27; TRBD2 matches at 12 bases. The CDR3 is 15 residues long. Germline V gives CDR1 MNHEY, CDR2 SMNVEV (reference sequence). V was clipped by 6 bases and J by 3 bases; unmatched bases: 2. CDR3 amino acids: CASSRLAGDTGELFF. In nucleotides, the CDR3 is TGTGCCAGCAGCCGACTAGCGGGAGACACCGGGGAGCTGTTTTTT.

In this sample, this clonotype turned up many times. The rearrangement joins TRBV5-5 to TRBJ2-1, with a possible D match to TRBD2 (6 bases). V was cut by 3 bases and J by 7 bases, with 11 bases left in between. This CDR3 region has 13 residues. CDR1 SGHKS and CDR2 YYEKEE come from the germline V gene (reference sequence). This chain's CDR3 is CASSWEAWNEQFF. DNA of the CDR3: TGTGCCAGCAGCTGGGAGGCGTGGAATGAGCAGTTCTTC.

This clonotype was seen a handful of times. The chain is built from TRBV19 and TRBJ1-1; D possibly corresponds to TRBD1 (6 bases). CDR3 length: 13 residues. The germline V and J ends were trimmed by 2 bases and 7 bases, with 11 bases remaining between them. From germline, CDR1 is LNHDA and CDR2 SQIVND (reference sequence). This CDR3 is CASSISLDSEAFF. The CDR3 DNA reads TGTGCCAGTAGTATATCCTTGGACAGTGAAGCTTTCTTT.

This clonotype was detected ten times or more. The chain employs TRBV4-1 and TRBJ2-7, with 9 bases identical to TRBD1. The trim removed 1 base at V and 3 bases at J, leaving 7 bases unmatched. There are 16 residues in the CDR3. The germline V gene has CDR1 MGHRA and CDR2 YSYEKL. In DNA form, the CDR3 reads TGCGCCAGCAGCCAAGCCACAGGGGGCGCATACTACGAGCAGTACTTC. Its protein is CASSQATGGAYYEQYF.

The table lists this clonotype with a few counts. The rearrangement uses TRBV5-6 and TRBJ2-1, with 10 positions matching TRBD2. V lost 5 bases and J lost 2; bases outside the gene matches: 7. Germline CDR1 SGHDT, CDR2 YYEEEE. The CDR3 is 16 amino acids. CDR3 loop: CASSTTAGGPYNEQFF. CDR3 coding DNA: TGTGCCAGCAGTACTACAGCGGGAGGGCCCTACAATGAGCAGTTCTTC.

This clonotype occurred many times. The rearrangement uses TRBV9 and TRBJ1-1, with D hard to call. The CDR3 is 13 residues long. Trimming took off 0 bases at V and 0 bases at J, with 3 bases between the two ends. Germline CDR1 and CDR2: SGDLS and YYNGEE. The CDR3 loop is CASSVGMNTEAFF. The CDR3 DNA sequence: TGTGCCAGCAGCGTAGGAATGAACACTGAAGCTTTCTTT.

This clonotype showed up many times. This chain uses TRBV6-5 with TRBJ2-5; 8 bases match TRBD2. CDR1 is MNHEY and CDR2 is SVGAGI in the germline V gene. Trimming removed 7 bases from V and 6 bases from J; junction bases left unmatched: 16. This CDR3 has 16 amino acids. Here the CDR3 DNA reads TGTGCCAGCATCCACGAGAATCCGGGAGGGTTCCAGACCCAGTACTTC. It codes for CASIHENPGGFQTQYF.

In its sample, this clonotype was seen many times. The rearrangement uses TRBV5-6 and TRBJ2-2; possibly TRBD2 for D (5 bases). V gave up 2 bases and J gave up 5 bases, with 13 bases separating them. CDR1 and CDR2 from the germline V gene are SGHDT and YYEEEE. The CDR3 is 15 amino acids. The DNA for the CDR3 is TGTGCCAGCAGCTTAGGGCTAGCAGGAACCGGGGAGCTGTTTTTT. Translated: CASSLGLAGTGELFF.

This clonotype was counted between two and nine times. The gene calls are TRBV5-5 and TRBJ2-7, with unresolved D. The CDR3 has 13 amino acids. Germline CDR1 reads SGHKS; CDR2 reads YYEKEE (reference sequence). The V end was cut by 3 bases, the J end by 6 bases, with 13 bases between. The CDR3 sequence: CASSWTTASEQYF. In DNA, the CDR3 is TGTGCCAGCAGCTGGACGACGGCCTCCGAGCAGTACTTC.

About this clonotype: A much bigger clone sits one base away, suggesting this may be a read error. The chain couples TRBV27 to TRBJ2-1; 10 nucleotides line up with TRBD2. The CDR3 contains 15 residues. J was trimmed by 2 bases and V by 7 bases; bases with no gene match: 5. In germline, CDR1 is MNHEY, CDR2 SMNVEV (reference sequence). CDR3 bases: TGTGCCAGCATACACACTAGCGGGACCTACAATGAGCAGTTCTTC. It yields the protein CASIHTSGTYNEQFF.

This clonotype has ten or more counts. The chain combines TRBV9 with TRBJ1-1, with a possible D match to TRBD1 (5 bases). The V gene lost 3 bases and the J gene lost 0 bases, with 12 bases spanning the gap. Per germline, CDR1 SGDLS and CDR2 YYNGEE. The CDR3 has 15 residues. The CDR3 sequence: CASSATTDVNTEAFF. CDR3 sequence (DNA): TGTGCCAGCAGCGCGACGACAGATGTGAACACTGAAGCTTTCTTT.

This clonotype was found many times. The V gene is TRBV12-3 or TRBV12-4, the J gene TRBJ1-2, with D perhaps TRBD1 (6 bases). The V end was cut by 0 bases, the J end by 2 bases, with 7 bases between. The CDR3 totals 14 residues. The CDR3 is CASSLAGQNYGYTF. CDR3 in DNA: TGTGCCAGCAGTTTAGCTGGACAGAACTATGGCTACACCTTC.

There are many counts of this clonotype. The V and J genes are TRBV29-1 and TRBJ2-1, with TRBD1 matching 10 bases. The CDR3 runs to 14 residues. V lost 4 bases, J lost 9 bases, and 9 bases stayed unmatched. Germline CDR1 is SQVTM and CDR2 is ANQGSEA. DNA for the CDR3: TGCAGCGTTGGGGTCCGGGACAGGGGTTTTGAGCAGTTCTTC. Translation: CSVGVRDRGFEQFF.

This clonotype was seen repeatedly, ten times or more. The chain is built from TRBV6-5 and TRBJ2-5; no reliable D call. This CDR3 is 11 amino acids long. V was shortened by 7 bases and J by 5 bases, with 8 bases between the two germline ends. Germline V gene sequence: CDR1 MNHEY, CDR2 SVGAGI. The CDR3, as DNA: TGTGCCAGCACCCACGGGGAGACCCAGTACTTC. Encoded protein: CASTHGETQYF.

This clonotype was seen at least ten times. The chain joins TRBV27 to TRBJ2-7, with 8 bases that match TRBD2. The CDR3 sequence is 13 residues long. CDR1 and CDR2 (germline): MNHEY, SMNVEV (reference sequence). V lost 3 bases and J lost 3; bases outside the gene matches: 1. CDR3 in amino acids: CASSFTSGYEQYF. CDR3 nucleotides: TGTGCCAGCAGTTTTACTAGCGGCTACGAGCAGTACTTC.

The table lists this clonotype with many counts. The chain couples TRBV20-1 to TRBJ2-5; TRBD2 might be the D (6 bases). CDR1 is DFQATT and CDR2 is SNEGSKA in the germline V gene (reference sequence). V was cut by 4 bases and J by 4 bases, with 13 bases left in between. The CDR3 is 13 residues long. CDR3 region: CSANAGSGETQYF. CDR3 nucleotide sequence: TGCAGTGCTAACGCGGGATCGGGAGAGACCCAGTACTTC.

This clonotype was picked up many times. The rearrangement links TRBV5-4 to TRBJ2-3; TRBD2 aligns across 7 bases. J lost 0 bases, V lost 6 bases, and 4 bases had no gene match. The CDR3 has 14 amino acids. The germline gives CDR1 SGHNT, CDR2 YYREEE (reference sequence). The CDR3 bases are TGTGCCAGCATGGTTAGCGGGAGCACAGATACGCAGTATTTT. This gives the protein CASMVSGSTDTQYF.

V is TRBV5-4 and J is TRBJ2-1; TRBD1 or TRBD2 may be the D gene (5 bases each). The CDR3 is 14 amino acids. V shed 8 bases and J shed 5 bases, with 17 bases lying between them. In germline, CDR1 is SGHNT, CDR2 YYREEE (reference sequence). DNA for the CDR3: TGTGCCAGGGGCCCGGAGGACACTCACAATGAGCAGTTCTTC. Its translation: CARGPEDTHNEQFF.

This clonotype was seen many times. J is TRBJ2-3 and V is TRBV6-5; D may be TRBD1 or TRBD2 (5 bases each). Per the germline V gene, CDR1 is MNHEY and CDR2 is SVGAGI. The CDR3 is 15 residues long. The V and J ends lost 7 bases and 1 base respectively, with 15 bases between them. CDR3 sequence: CASTGRVTGTDTQYF. The DNA for the CDR3 is TGTGCCAGCACAGGGCGGGTGACAGGCACAGATACGCAGTATTTT.

This clonotype was counted at least ten times. This CDR3 reads CASSVGANTGELFF. Here the CDR3 DNA reads TGTGCCAGCAGTGTTGGGGCGAACACCGGGGAGCTGTTTTTT. This sequence joins TRBV2 and TRBJ2-2, with D uncertain. The germline V and J ends were trimmed by 4 bases and 0 bases, with 6 bases remaining between them. The germline gives CDR1 SNHLY, CDR2 FYNNEI. The CDR3 length is 14 residues.